This T cell receptor beta chain was profiled in a study of glioma-infiltrating T cells after dendritic cell vaccination. Study-wide results and caveats: Complete blood and tumor specimen sets were limited to few patients.

CDR3 length: 15 residues. Trimming took 4 bases from V and 3 from J; bases not matched to a gene: 4. The germline V gene encodes CDR1 SNHLY and CDR2 FYNNEI. Produced via immunoSEQ multiplex PCR; TCRdb's table is partial and in-frame only. The sample includes about 99,000 clones, 75% to 90% of them seen just once. In the case of this clone: Its target is not known.

Time point noted: after dendritic cell vaccination, including at tumor progression/relapse. The source was blood, collected after dendritic cell vaccination. V usage is TRBV2 and J usage is TRBJ2-5, with 11 positions matching TRBD2. The origin of this receptor is a human donor with glioblastoma. In nucleotides, the CDR3 is TGTGCCAGCAGTGGGGTACTAGCGGGGGAAGAGACCCAGTACTTC. It is translated as CASSGVLAGEETQYF.